Following are 18 T cell receptor beta chains from one sample sequenced in a study of T cells in Graves' hyperthyroidism and ophthalmopathy. The TCR beta CDR3 regions underwent amplification using RNA transcripts as the source. First-round RT-PCR targeting the TCR CDR3 was performed with the HTBI primer set. MiXCR was run by TCRdb on the multiplex PCR reads, yielding one entry per CDR3 protein. The sample lists around 500,000 distinct CDR3 sequences; about 22% were seen once. Sequencing was carried out using blood. The source of these receptors is a woman aged 70-85 years with Graves' ophthalmopathy.

This clonotype was picked up many times. V usage is TRBV7-2 and J usage is TRBJ1-2; 7 nucleotides match TRBD1. Looked up from germline, CDR1 is SGHTA and CDR2 is FQGNSA. Unmatched junction bases numbered 5, after V lost 5 bases and J lost 2 bases. This CDR3 contains 14 residues. In nucleotides, the CDR3 is TGTGCCAGCAGCCCCGGGACAGAGAACTATGGCTACACCTTC. Its translation is CASSPGTENYGYTF.

This clonotype was recorded a few times. The J gene is TRBJ2-5, the V gene TRBV20-1; 9 bases are shared with TRBD2. J gave up 5 bases and V 8 bases, and 15 bases lay outside the gene matches. The CDR3 is 15 amino acids. Germline CDR1 is DFQATT and CDR2 is SNEGSKA (reference sequence). CDR3 sequence reads: CSTVGHSGSFETQYF. CDR3 in DNA: TGCAGTACCGTAGGACATAGCGGGAGTTTCGAGACCCAGTACTTC.

This sequence joins TRBV24-1 and TRBJ2-2; 10 bases are a match to TRBD1. CDR1 is KGHDR, CDR2 SFDVKD, per germline. V was pared by 4 bases and J by 5 bases, with 6 bases of the junction left unmatched. This CDR3 is built from 16 residues. CDR3 DNA sequence: TGTGCCACCAGTGAAACGACAGGGGGCGGAACCGGGGAGCTGTTTTTT. It translates to CATSETTGGGTGELFF.

This sequence joins TRBV7-3 and TRBJ2-7; tentative D call: TRBD1 (5 bases). This CDR3 spans 16 amino acids. The germline CDR1 and CDR2 sequences are SGHTA and FQGTGA. The V gene lost 6 bases and the J gene lost 0 bases, with 18 bases spanning the gap. The CDR3 region has the DNA TGTGCCAGCAGACAAGGACCCAGGGCTAACTCCTACGAGCAGTACTTC. It encodes CASRQGPRANSYEQYF. Complete variable domain (other parts from reference TRBV7-3 and TRBJ2-7): GAGVSQTPSNKVTEKGKYVELRCDPISGHTALYWYRQSLGQGPEFLIYFQGTGAADDSGLPNDRFFAVRPEGSVSTLKIQRTERGDSAVYLCASRQGPRANSYEQYFGPGTRLTVT.

This clonotype was found a few times. The CDR3 spells CAISDVLAGTGELFF. CDR3 in DNA: TGTGCCATCAGTGATGTACTAGCGGGTACCGGGGAGCTGTTTTTT. V usage is TRBV10-3 and J usage is TRBJ2-2; 9 nucleotides align to TRBD2. The CDR3 contains 15 residues. Germline V gene lookup returns CDR1 ENHRY and CDR2 SYGVKD. Germline trimming cut 3 bases from V and 5 bases from J; bases unmatched to any gene: 4.

Points on this clonotype: Since a much larger clone is just one base distant, this may be a read error. The J gene is TRBJ2-3, the V gene TRBV20-1, with 9 positions matching TRBD2. The CDR3 has 14 amino acids. The V and J ends lost 4 bases and 4 bases, in that order; junction bases with no gene match: 6. Germline CDR1 reads DFQATT; CDR2 reads SNEGSKA (reference sequence). Here the CDR3 reads CSAKLAGSSDTQYF. In nucleotides, the CDR3 is TGCAGTGCTAAGCTAGCGGGATCCTCAGATACGCAGTATTTT.

In its sample, this clonotype was seen a few times. The V and J genes are TRBV10-3 and TRBJ2-3; D gene uncertain. Trimming cost V 0 bases and J 6 bases, with 10 bases left between them. The germline V gene encodes CDR1 ENHRY and CDR2 SYGVKD. The CDR3 has 14 amino acids. In nucleotides, the CDR3 is TGTGCCATCAGTGAGTCGAGTCAAAGGGATACGCAGTATTTT. Translation: CAISESSQRDTQYF.

This rearrangement joins TRBV30 to TRBJ1-5; perhaps TRBD1 as D (5 bases). The germline V and J ends were trimmed by 0 bases and 9 bases, with 15 bases remaining between them. Germline V gene data show CDR1 as GTSNPN and CDR2 as SVGIG (reference sequence). This CDR3 spans 14 amino acids. DNA of the CDR3: TGTGCCTGGAGTGTACAGGCGGTCGGGGGGCCCCAGCATTTT. Translating it yields CAWSVQAVGGPQHF.

V is TRBV3-1 and J is TRBJ2-1, with TRBD2 matching over 13 bases. V lost 3 bases, J lost 9 bases, and 8 bases stayed unmatched. Germline loops: CDR1 LGHDT, CDR2 YNNKEL (reference sequence). The CDR3 covers 16 residues. CDR3 in DNA: TGTGCCAGCAGCCACCGACTAGCGGGAGGCGGCGGTGAGCAGTTCTTC. This translates into CASSHRLAGGGGEQFF.

This clonotype came up many times. The V and J genes are TRBV7-3 and TRBJ2-1, with TRBD2 matching over 9 bases. V lost 5 bases to trimming and J lost 8 bases; unmatched junction nucleotides: 10. Looked up from germline, CDR1 is SGHTA and CDR2 is FQGTGA. The CDR3 length is 15 residues. The CDR3 protein is CASSAGGGRAHEQFF. The DNA for the CDR3 is TGTGCCAGCAGCGCCGGGGGCGGGAGGGCCCATGAGCAGTTCTTC. Supplemented by reference TRBV7-3 and TRBJ2-1, the full variable domain reads GAGVSQTPSNKVTEKGKYVELRCDPISGHTALYWYRQSLGQGPEFLIYFQGTGAADDSGLPNDRFFAVRPEGSVSTLKIQRTERGDSAVYLCASSAGGGRAHEQFFGPGTRLTVL.

V is TRBV4-3 and J is TRBJ1-4; possible D gene TRBD1, 5 bases. Germline V CDR1 and CDR2: LGHNA, YSLEER. The CDR3 is 15 residues long. V lost 5 bases and J 3 bases, leaving 13 bases between the germline ends. The CDR3 DNA reads as TGCGCCAGCAGCTTAGTTGGGACGGCTAATGAAAAACTGTTTTTT. It specifies CASSLVGTANEKLFF.

The chain carries TRBV7-2 and TRBJ2-4, with D possibly being TRBD1 (5 bases). This CDR3 region has 13 residues. V gave up 5 bases and J gave up 10 bases, with 15 bases separating them. Germline V gene sequence: CDR1 SGHTA, CDR2 FQGNSA. The CDR3 protein is CASSRYDSKIQYF. The CDR3 coding sequence is TGTGCCAGCAGCCGTTATGACAGCAAGATTCAGTACTTC.

The chain combines TRBV5-1 with TRBJ1-1, with no clear D. V gave up 0 bases and J gave up 0 bases, with 18 bases separating them. Germline CDR1 SGHRS, CDR2 YFSETQ. CDR3 length: 18 residues. The CDR3 region is CASSLGLDYDRLNTEAFF. The CDR3 DNA reads as TGCGCCAGCAGCTTGGGGCTGGATTACGATAGGTTGAACACTGAAGCTTTCTTT.

This clonotype was found a few times. V gene TRBV15 combines with J gene TRBJ2-5, with 8 bases aligning to TRBD1. The CDR3 runs 15 residues. J gave up 6 bases and V 5 bases, and 11 bases lay outside the gene matches. Germline CDR1 LNHNV, CDR2 YYDKDF (reference sequence). As DNA, the CDR3 is TGTGCCACCAGCCCACGGACAGGGAGTTTAAAGACCCAGTACTTC. Translating it yields CATSPRTGSLKTQYF. The full variable domain, completed using reference TRBV15 and TRBJ2-5, is DAMVIQNPRYQVTQFGKPVTLSCSQTLNHNVMYWYQQKSSQAPKLLFHYYDKDFNNEADTPDNFQSRRPNTSFCFLDIRSPGLGDTAMYLCATSPRTGSLKTQYFGPGTRLLVL.

The chain couples TRBV7-8 to TRBJ2-5; D might be TRBD2 (6 bases). This CDR3 spans 14 amino acids. Per germline, CDR1 SGHVS and CDR2 FQNEAQ. V was cut by 8 bases and J by 2 bases, with 15 bases left in between. This CDR3 is CASGGTLRQETQYF. The CDR3 nucleotides are TGTGCCAGCGGGGGGACGCTTAGACAAGAGACCCAGTACTTC.

In its sample, this clonotype was seen many times. The rearrangement links TRBV28 to TRBJ1-6, with 8 bases aligning to TRBD1. Germline V gives CDR1 MDHEN, CDR2 SYDVKM. The CDR3 is 14 residues long. V gave up 5 bases and J gave up 10 bases; unmatched junction bases: 7. The CDR3 DNA reads TGTGCCAGCAGTCCCCAGGGGGCAGGATCACCCCTCCACTTT. This translates into CASSPQGAGSPLHF.

The chain has TRBV29-1 and TRBJ2-7; D not certain. V lost 4 bases and J lost 2, with 12 bases in between. This CDR3 is built from 13 residues. Germline V CDR1 and CDR2: SQVTM, ANQGSEA. CDR3 in DNA: TGCAGCGTTGGGCGACCTACTACCTACGAGCAGTACTTC. Its protein is CSVGRPTTYEQYF.

Ten or more counts support this clonotype. The chain uses TRBV20-1 and TRBJ2-1, with a possible D match to TRBD1 (5 bases). Per germline, CDR1 DFQATT and CDR2 SNEGSKA (reference sequence). With 0 bases removed from V and 3 bases from J, the gap between germline ends came to 15 bases. The CDR3 extends over 16 amino acids. As DNA, the CDR3 is TGCAGTGCTAGAGATGGGGCGCGGATCCTCTACAATGAGCAGTTCTTC. It is translated as CSARDGARILYNEQFF.